A single sample is the source of the 19 T cell receptor beta chains below, sequenced in a study of T cell changes during pregnancy in multiple sclerosis. The method was immunoSEQ multiplex PCR; TCRdb's version includes in-frame clones alone and lacks a portion of them. The table lists roughly 49,000 clones, 85% to 95% of them singletons. The sample in question was peripheral blood, obtained after pregnancy. These receptor sequences come from a female donor with multiple sclerosis, enrolled in a pregnancy study.

This chain joins TRBV2 and TRBJ2-4, with D tentatively TRBD1 (6 bases). The length of the CDR3 is 16 residues. Trimming took off 6 bases at V and 0 bases at J, with 15 bases between the two ends. CDR1 and CDR2 (germline): SNHLY, FYNNEI. The CDR3 sequence is CASRGNRAIAKNIQYF. CDR3 nucleotide sequence: TGTGCCAGCAGGGGAAACAGGGCTATAGCCAAAAACATTCAGTACTTC.

V usage is TRBV10-3 and J usage is TRBJ1-4, with 7 positions matching TRBD1. The ends lost 10 bases at V and 8 bases at J; junction bases unmatched: 13. The CDR3 totals 14 residues. The V gene's germline CDR1 is ENHRY and CDR2 SYGVKD. The DNA for the CDR3 is TGTGCCACAAGCGACAGGGATGAGGTGGAAAAACTGTTTTTT. Protein: CATSDRDEVEKLFF.

This chain joins TRBV5-4 and TRBJ1-1; D remains ambiguous. The length of the CDR3 is 13 residues. Trimming stripped 0 bases from V and 1 base from J, with 4 bases between. Germline CDR1 is SGHNT and CDR2 is YYREEE (reference sequence). CDR3 region: CASSLGGNTEAFF. The DNA of the CDR3 is TGTGCCAGCAGCTTGGGAGGGAACACTGAAGCTTTCTTT.

The V and J genes are TRBV7-2 and TRBJ1-2; 10 nucleotides line up with TRBD1. V was pared by 1 base and J by 4 bases, with 6 bases of the junction left unmatched. This CDR3 is built from 16 residues. The germline V gene has CDR1 SGHTA and CDR2 FQGNSA. The CDR3 DNA sequence: TGTGCCAGCAGCTTAGGTACCGGGACAGGGGCCTATGGCTACACCTTC. This codes for CASSLGTGTGAYGYTF.

The chain carries TRBV9 and TRBJ2-7; TRBD2 is a possible D gene (6 bases). The CDR3 spans 19 residues. The germline CDR1 and CDR2 sequences are SGDLS and YYNGEE. Trimming left V 1 base short and J 7 bases short, with 30 bases between. CDR3 sequence (DNA): TGTGCCAGCAGCGTATGGGGTCGGGGGACCACAACTTGTCCGCGTGAGCAGTACTTC. It is translated as CASSVWGRGTTTCPREQYF. Full variable domain (missing parts from reference TRBV9 and TRBJ2-7): DSGVTQTPKHLITATGQRVTLRCSPRSGDLSVYWYQQSLDQGLQFLIQYYNGEERAKGNILERFSAQQFPDLHSELNLSSLELGDSALYFCASSVWGRGTTTCPREQYFGPGTRLTVT.

The rearrangement joins TRBV19 to TRBJ2-3; weak D call: TRBD1 (6 bases). Germline values: CDR1 LNHDA, CDR2 SQIVND (reference sequence). The CDR3 length is 16 residues. V gave up 4 bases and J gave up 2 bases, with 16 bases separating them. The CDR3 is CASSRRDNPPTDTQYF. The CDR3 DNA reads as TGTGCCAGTAGTAGACGGGACAACCCCCCCACAGATACGCAGTATTTT.

The V and J genes are TRBV5-1 and TRBJ1-1, with D hard to call. The CDR3 has 14 amino acids. CDR1 is SGHRS, CDR2 YFSETQ, per germline. Trimming left V 0 bases short and J 1 base short, with 7 bases between. CDR3 loop: CASSLDPRNTEAFF. CDR3 in DNA: TGCGCCAGCAGCTTGGACCCCAGGAACACTGAAGCTTTCTTT.

This chain links TRBV9 with TRBJ2-3; 8 nucleotides line up with TRBD2. CDR1 and CDR2 (germline): SGDLS, YYNGEE. With V trimmed by 0 bases and J by 5 bases, 2 bases remained unmatched. The CDR3 consists of 14 residues. The chain's CDR3 is CASSVAGGRDTQYF. DNA of the CDR3: TGTGCCAGCAGCGTAGCGGGGGGGCGAGATACGCAGTATTTT.

V gene TRBV7-2 combines with J gene TRBJ1-6; 7 bases fit TRBD1. Trimming removed 5 bases from V and 12 bases from J; junction bases left unmatched: 7. There are 13 residues in the CDR3. The germline V gene has CDR1 SGHTA and CDR2 FQGNSA. CDR3 region: CASSNDRDQPLHF. The CDR3, as DNA: TGTGCCAGCAGCAATGACAGGGACCAACCCCTCCACTTT.

The V gene is TRBV7-7, the J gene TRBJ1-1; D uncertain. There are 13 residues in the CDR3. Per the germline V gene, CDR1 is SSHAT and CDR2 is FNYEAQ (reference sequence). The V and J ends lost 3 bases and 1 base respectively, with 6 bases between them. The CDR3 DNA reads as TGTGCCAGCAGCTTCACAGAGAACACTGAAGCTTTCTTT. Translation gives CASSFTENTEAFF.

V usage is TRBV19 and J usage is TRBJ1-1; perhaps TRBD1 as D (5 bases). This CDR3 has 15 residues. Germline V gene lookup returns CDR1 LNHDA and CDR2 SQIVND (reference sequence). V gave up 5 bases and J gave up 2 bases, with 15 bases separating them. CDR3 sequence (DNA): TGTGCCAGTAGTTTTCGCAGGGCCACAAACACTGAAGCTTTCTTT. As protein: CASSFRRATNTEAFF.

The genes are TRBV20-1 and TRBJ1-3; D ambiguous. Trimming took off 4 bases at V and 2 bases at J, with 3 bases between the two ends. The CDR3 is made up of 11 amino acids. CDR1 and CDR2 from the germline V gene are DFQATT and SNEGSKA (reference sequence). The CDR3 sequence is CSATTGNTIYF. The CDR3 DNA is TGCAGTGCTACTACTGGAAACACCATATATTTT.

V usage is TRBV29-1 and J usage is TRBJ2-1; 13 bases agree with TRBD2. Looked up from germline, CDR1 is SQVTM and CDR2 is ANQGSEA. The junction had 7 bases not matched to a gene; V was cut back by 6 bases and J by 8 bases. The CDR3 runs to 14 residues. This CDR3 reads CSVLGLAGRDEQFF. The CDR3 nucleotides are TGCAGCGTGCTGGGACTAGCGGGGCGGGATGAGCAGTTCTTC.

The J gene is TRBJ2-3, the V gene TRBV5-6; possibly TRBD1 for D (5 bases). Trimming shortened V by 6 bases and J by 1 base, and 18 bases separated the two germline ends. CDR3 length: 16 amino acids. CDR1 and CDR2 (germline): SGHDT, YYEEEE. The CDR3 region is CASNRRATSGTDTQYF. The CDR3 bases are TGTGCCAGCAACCGCAGGGCCACGTCGGGCACAGATACGCAGTATTTT.

V and J are TRBV12-5 and TRBJ2-4; a weak D match, TRBD1 (6 bases). Trimming cost V 7 bases and J 0 bases, with 34 bases left between them. This CDR3 contains 22 residues. Germline CDR1 is LGHNT and CDR2 is FRNRAP. The CDR3 nucleotides are TGTGCTAGTGCCGTTTGGGAGACGGTGTTCGACAGGAAAAACCTAGCCAAAAACATTCAGTACTTC. Protein: CASAVWETVFDRKNLAKNIQYF.

The chain combines TRBV6-5 with TRBJ1-1; TRBD1 agrees at 9 bases. The length of the CDR3 is 13 residues. Per germline, CDR1 MNHEY and CDR2 SVGAGI. Trimming cost V 11 bases and J 4 bases; bases outside gene matches: 8. DNA for the CDR3: TGTGCCGGACACAGGGGGCCGGGCACTGAAGCTTTCTTT. This gives the protein CAGHRGPGTEAFF.

The gene calls are TRBV18 and TRBJ1-2, with 8 bases fitting TRBD1. The V gene's germline CDR1 is KGHSH and CDR2 LQKENI. V lost 3 bases and J lost 4; bases outside the gene matches: 1. The CDR3 extends over 13 amino acids. The CDR3 is CASSPGTGYGYTF. The CDR3 region has the DNA TGTGCCAGCTCACCCGGGACAGGCTATGGCTACACCTTC.

The chain is built from TRBV6-5 and TRBJ2-3; D unresolved. This CDR3 has 13 amino acids. In germline, CDR1 is MNHEY, CDR2 SVGAGI. Trimming cost V 0 bases and J 3 bases, with 4 bases left between them. Written as DNA, the CDR3 is TGTGCCAGCAGTTACTCGACTACAGATACGCAGTATTTT. Its translation: CASSYSTTDTQYF.

The rearrangement joins TRBV18 to TRBJ2-5; possibly TRBD2 for D (6 bases). Looked up from germline, CDR1 is KGHSH and CDR2 is LQKENI. Trimming shortened V by 2 bases and J by 5 bases, and 12 bases separated the two germline ends. The CDR3 loop spans 14 amino acids. In nucleotides, the CDR3 is TGTGCCAGCTCACCATCGGAGGGGTGGGAGACCCAGTACTTC. Its protein is CASSPSEGWETQYF.